This T cell receptor beta chain emerged from a study of early T cells in non-severe SARS-CoV-2 infection. The V gene end was trimmed by 0 bases and the J gene end by 6 bases; junction bases not matched to a gene: 3. In germline, CDR1 is LGHNA, CDR2 YNFKEQ. The CDR3 is 15 amino acids. In its sample, this clonotype was seen many times. Unique molecular identifiers were added to individual cDNA molecules. TCRdb recomputed calls from the 5' RACE reads with MiXCR, one row per CDR3 protein. The sample contains tens of thousands of distinct CDR3 sequences, about 6% of which appear only once. The sequence came from an adult who was a healthcare worker with PCR-confirmed SARS-CoV-2 infection or an uninfected control (not recorded which). The V gene is TRBV4-2, the J gene TRBJ1-3; TRBD1 matches at 9 bases. The starting material was whole blood, obtained at baseline. DNA of the CDR3: TGTGCCAGCAGCCAAGATGGGACAGGGATAAACACCATATATTTT. Protein sequence: CASSQDGTGINTIYF.